One and the same sample provided the 30 T cell receptor beta chains below, sequenced in a study of cytomegalovirus exposure and HLA in healthy donors. In the PCR, 60 Vbeta and 13 Jbeta primers were used. The repertoire was sequenced with immunoSEQ multiplex PCR; TCRdb's copy has only in-frame clones and lacks some. The sample yields 130,000 or so clones, approximately 70% seen once. Sequencing was performed on PBMCs. These receptors were obtained from an older woman in good health and CMV-seronegative.

The V call is TRBV5-4, the J call TRBJ1-1; 8 positions match TRBD1. Trimming at V came to 4 bases and at J to 2 bases, leaving 7 bases not matched to a gene. Germline V gene data show CDR1 as SGHNT and CDR2 as YYREEE (reference sequence). The CDR3 consists of 15 residues. CDR3 in amino acids: CASSPGTGGNTEAFF. CDR3 nucleotides: TGTGCCAGCAGCCCCGGGACAGGCGGAAACACTGAAGCTTTCTTT.

This sequence joins TRBV6-1 and TRBJ2-3, with 11 bases matching TRBD2. The CDR3 totals 15 residues. The junction had 10 bases not matched to a gene; V was cut back by 8 bases and J by 6 bases. Germline V gene data show CDR1 as MNHNS and CDR2 as SASEGT. CDR3 DNA sequence: TGTGCCAGCTGGACTAGCGGGTATTCGAGGGATACGCAGTATTTT. This sequence encodes CASWTSGYSRDTQYF.

This chain joins TRBV10-2 and TRBJ2-7; 9 nucleotides align to TRBD1. CDR3 length equals 14 residues. The V segment lost 2 bases and the J segment 4 bases; nucleotides outside the gene matches: 3. Germline V lookup: CDR1 WSHSY, CDR2 SAAADI. The CDR3 DNA reads TGCGCCAGCAGTGAGCTTGACAGGGGGTACGAGCAGTACTTC. This encodes CASSELDRGYEQYF.

The V call is TRBV15, the J call TRBJ2-2; no clear D gene. The CDR3 is made up of 14 amino acids. CDR1 is LNHNV and CDR2 is YYDKDF in the germline V gene (reference sequence). V was pared by 8 bases and J by 6 bases, with 16 bases between. CDR3 nucleotides: TGTGCCACCGCAGTCCAAACTCGGGCCGGGGAGCTGTTTTTT. Its protein product is CATAVQTRAGELFF.

The V call is TRBV7-9, the J call TRBJ2-1; the D gene is possibly TRBD2 (6 bases). CDR1 and CDR2 from the germline V gene are SEHNR and FQNEAQ (reference sequence). This CDR3 region has 13 residues. V was trimmed by 8 bases and J by 0 bases, leaving 8 bases between them. The CDR3 DNA reads TGTGCCAGCTCCGGGAGCTCCTACAATGAGCAGTTCTTC. Translated, it gives CASSGSSYNEQFF.

About this clone: At one boundary the junction diverges from the germline segment, which might be a read error. As DNA, the CDR3 is TGTGCTAGCAGCGCGACTAGCGGGGGGCACACCGGGGAGCTGTTTTTT. It codes for CASSATSGGHTGELFF. V is TRBV7-7 and J is TRBJ2-2, with TRBD2 matching 13 bases. CDR3 length: 16 amino acids. Germline V lookup: CDR1 SSHAT, CDR2 FNYEAQ (reference sequence).

The chain is built from TRBV7-8 and TRBJ2-3; tentative D call: TRBD2 (5 bases). Germline loops: CDR1 SGHVS, CDR2 FQNEAQ. The CDR3 is made up of 16 amino acids. The ends were cut back, 2 bases at V and 0 bases at J, with 12 bases in the middle. DNA of the CDR3: TGTGCCAGCAGCTTAAGGTTCCGGGGAAGCACAGATACGCAGTATTTT. Translated: CASSLRFRGSTDTQYF.

This clone was counted only a few times. At one end, the junction sequence differs from germline, possibly due to a read error. The chain employs TRBV7-9 and TRBJ2-5, with D tentatively TRBD2 (5 bases). This CDR3 spans 14 amino acids. Germline V gene lookup returns CDR1 SEHNR and CDR2 FQNEAQ (reference sequence). CDR3 sequence (DNA): TGTTCCAGCAGCGGTCTTTCTAGGAGGGAGACCCAGTACTTC. This translates into CSSSGLSRRETQYF.

The rearrangement uses TRBV28 and TRBJ2-7; D might be TRBD1 (6 bases). The length of the CDR3 is 18 residues. The ends were cut back, 3 bases at V and 2 bases at J, with 23 bases in the middle. Germline assignment: CDR1 MDHEN and CDR2 SYDVKM. The CDR3 protein is CASSFGGKTGSPAYEQYF. CDR3 DNA: TGTGCCAGCAGTTTTGGGGGCAAGACGGGCTCGCCGGCCTACGAGCAGTACTTC.

For the CDR3, the DNA is TGTGCCAGCAGCGCGCACGGAAGGGGATCCTACGAGCAGTACTTC. Its protein is CASSAHGRGSYEQYF. The chain couples TRBV9 to TRBJ2-7; tentative D call: TRBD1 (5 bases). Trimming left V 3 bases short and J 1 base short, with 14 bases between. Germline CDR1 is SGDLS and CDR2 is YYNGEE. This CDR3 is built from 15 residues.

V gene TRBV5-4 combines with J gene TRBJ1-6, with D maybe TRBD1 (5 bases). V lost 1 base and J 10 bases, leaving 12 bases between the germline ends. CDR1 and CDR2 (germline): SGHNT, YYREEE (reference sequence). The CDR3 covers 14 residues. The chain's CDR3 is CASSLKAGNSPLHF. Written as DNA, the CDR3 is TGTGCCAGCAGCTTGAAAGCAGGGAACTCACCCCTCCACTTT.

The V gene is TRBV19, the J gene TRBJ1-3; maybe TRBD1 (6 bases). The V gene lost 3 bases and the J gene lost 0 bases, with 15 bases spanning the gap. Per the germline V gene, CDR1 is LNHDA and CDR2 is SQIVND (reference sequence). CDR3 length equals 17 residues. The CDR3 bases are TGTGCCAGTAGTATCCGGACAGATTTACTCTCTGGAAACACCATATATTTT. It specifies CASSIRTDLLSGNTIYF.

This sequence joins TRBV18 and TRBJ2-7; D is unresolved. V lost 1 base, J lost 4 bases, and 14 bases lay in between. Germline V gene sequence: CDR1 KGHSH, CDR2 LQKENI. CDR3 length: 15 residues. The CDR3 reads CASSPLRSGNYEQYF. The CDR3 DNA is TGTGCCAGCTCACCACTTCGATCAGGCAATTACGAGCAGTACTTC.

V is TRBV9 and J is TRBJ2-1, with D hard to call. Trimming stripped 2 bases from V and 10 bases from J, with 13 bases between. Germline V gene data show CDR1 as SGDLS and CDR2 as YYNGEE. The CDR3 is made up of 13 amino acids. CDR3 DNA: TGTGCCAGCAGCGTTAGGCTAGTTGACGAGCAGTTCTTC. Its translation is CASSVRLVDEQFF.

This chain connects TRBV5-1 to TRBJ2-3, with 7 bases matching TRBD1. CDR3 length: 16 amino acids. Germline CDR1 reads SGHRS; CDR2 reads YFSETQ. J lost 4 bases, V lost 0 bases, and 8 bases had no gene match. The CDR3 is CASSLADRVGADTQYF. The CDR3 DNA sequence: TGCGCCAGCAGCTTGGCCGACAGGGTAGGCGCAGATACGCAGTATTTT.

V and J are TRBV19 and TRBJ1-5, with 7 bases fitting TRBD1. The CDR3 extends over 14 amino acids. The V segment lost 5 bases and the J segment 5 bases; nucleotides outside the gene matches: 6. CDR1 is LNHDA and CDR2 is SQIVND in the germline V gene (reference sequence). The CDR3 is CASSVQGEDQPQHF. For the CDR3, the DNA is TGTGCCAGTAGTGTCCAGGGGGAGGATCAGCCCCAGCATTTT.

The chain employs TRBV19 and TRBJ1-1, with 9 bases aligning to TRBD1. The germline gives CDR1 LNHDA, CDR2 SQIVND (reference sequence). This CDR3 has 16 amino acids. The trim removed 5 bases at V and 0 bases at J, leaving 7 bases unmatched. The CDR3 sequence: CASSFRTGAMNTEAFF. The CDR3 bases are TGTGCCAGTAGTTTTCGGACAGGGGCCATGAACACTGAAGCTTTCTTT.

The rearrangement links TRBV21-1 to TRBJ1-1; TRBD1 is the table's D call, not checked against the DNA. TRBV21-1 is marked as a pseudogene. This CDR3 region has 15 residues. CDR3 sequence reads: CASSKGSVQNTEAFF. CDR3 DNA: TGTGCCAGCAGCAAAGGGTCCGTACAGAACACTGAAGCTTTCTTT.

V is TRBV9 and J is TRBJ1-3; 7 nucleotides agree with TRBD1. The CDR3 is 15 residues long. The germline V gene encodes CDR1 SGDLS and CDR2 YYNGEE. V shed 1 base and J 1 base; nucleotides not matched to a gene: 2. CDR3 bases: TGTGCCAGCAGCGTAACAGGGGTGTCTGGAAACACCATATATTTT. Translation: CASSVTGVSGNTIYF. Filled out from reference TRBV9 and TRBJ1-3, the complete variable domain reads DSGVTQTPKHLITATGQRVTLRCSPRSGDLSVYWYQQSLDQGLQFLIQYYNGEERAKGNILERFSAQQFPDLHSELNLSSLELGDSALYFCASSVTGVSGNTIYFGEGSWLTVV.

The chain is built from TRBV27 and TRBJ2-3, with TRBD1 as a possible D gene (6 bases). Trimming cost V 3 bases and J 2 bases, with 18 bases left between them. Germline V gene sequence: CDR1 MNHEY, CDR2 SMNVEV (reference sequence). The CDR3 extends over 17 amino acids. The CDR3 DNA follows: TGTGCCAGCAGTTTGGAGTGGGGGCGGATAAACACAGATACGCAGTATTTT. Translating gives CASSLEWGRINTDTQYF.

The rearrangement joins TRBV5-1 to TRBJ1-1; D not certain. V was clipped by 7 bases and J by 10 bases, with 11 bases between them. This CDR3 region has 10 residues. CDR1 is SGHRS, CDR2 YFSETQ, per germline. CDR3 residues: CASGNGRAFF. The CDR3 coding sequence is TGCGCCAGCGGAAATGGGAGAGCTTTCTTT.

This sequence joins TRBV2 and TRBJ2-7; D may be TRBD1 (5 bases). The CDR3 is 12 residues long. Germline CDR1 reads SNHLY; CDR2 reads FYNNEI. With 6 bases removed from V and 7 bases from J, the gap between germline ends came to 13 bases. CDR3 coding DNA: TGTGCCAGCAGCCTGGGGCCTCGGGAGCAGTACTTC. Protein product: CASSLGPREQYF. The full variable domain, rest sourced from reference TRBV2 and TRBJ2-7, is EPEVTQTPSHQVTQMGQEVILRCVPISNHLYFYWYRQILGQKVEFLVSFYNNEISEKSEIFDDQFSVERPDGSNFTLKIRSTKLEDSAMYFCASSLGPREQYFGPGTRLTVT.

This clone showed up just a few times. V and J are TRBV6-1 and TRBJ2-5; 7 bases line up with TRBD1. The junction had 10 bases not matched to a gene; V was cut back by 8 bases and J by 7 bases. CDR1 MNHNS and CDR2 SASEGT come from the germline V gene. The CDR3 covers 13 residues. CDR3 sequence reads: CASAVGGDRTQYF. The CDR3, as DNA: TGTGCCAGCGCGGTAGGGGGCGACAGGACCCAGTACTTC.

The chain has TRBV18 and TRBJ2-2; no firm D call. CDR1 and CDR2 (germline): KGHSH, LQKENI. V lost 2 bases to trimming and J lost 7 bases, with 5 bases between them. There are 12 residues in the CDR3. CDR3 sequence: CASSPEVGELFF. Here the CDR3 DNA reads TGTGCCAGCTCACCAGAGGTCGGGGAGCTGTTTTTT.

In this sample, this clone turned up a few times. V gene TRBV6-5 combines with J gene TRBJ2-5; D perhaps matches TRBD2 (6 bases). V lost 8 bases and J lost 2, with 18 bases in between. Germline CDR1 MNHEY, CDR2 SVGAGI. The CDR3 has 15 residues. The CDR3: CASALLAGRQETQYF. The CDR3 DNA is TGTGCCAGCGCACTTCTAGCAGGGAGGCAAGAGACCCAGTACTTC.

Here the CDR3 reads CASSLLGGETEAFF. CDR3 coding DNA: TGTGCCAGCAGCCTGCTGGGTGGAGAGACTGAAGCTTTCTTT. V gene TRBV6-1 combines with J gene TRBJ1-1; D gene ambiguous. CDR1 MNHNS and CDR2 SASEGT come from the germline V gene. Between the trimmed V and J ends, which lost 6 bases and 5 bases, there was a span of 16 bases. The CDR3 totals 14 residues.

The sample holds a few counts of this clone. This rearrangement joins TRBV2 to TRBJ1-2; D is unclear. Between the trimmed V and J ends, which lost 4 bases and 8 bases, there was a span of 20 bases. The CDR3 covers 15 residues. Looked up from germline, CDR1 is SNHLY and CDR2 is FYNNEI. The CDR3 nucleotides read TGTGCCAGCAGTGCAGCGGGAGACTTGAAGGGAGGCTACACCTTC. Protein: CASSAAGDLKGGYTF.

The J gene is TRBJ1-3, the V gene TRBV21-1; TRBD1, as called in the table, went unchecked against the DNA. TRBV21-1 constitutes a pseudogene. The CDR3 has 18 residues. Here the CDR3 DNA reads TGTGCCAGCAGCAAATCAAGGGGTCCGGACGTTTCGGGAAACACCATATATTTT. It codes for CASSKSRGPDVSGNTIYF.

This clone appeared a few times. The chain has TRBV28 and TRBJ2-7, with 10 bases aligning to TRBD2. V was pared by 7 bases and J by 1 base, with 7 bases of the junction left unmatched. The CDR3 consists of 15 residues. CDR1 MDHEN and CDR2 SYDVKM come from the germline V gene. The CDR3 coding sequence is TGTGCCAGCACCCCCGGACTAGCGGTTTCCTACGAGCAGTACTTC. Translation: CASTPGLAVSYEQYF.

In nucleotides, the CDR3 is TGTGCCAGCAGCTTGTACAGGGGGCGCAATGAGCAGTTCTTC. Its protein is CASSLYRGRNEQFF. This chain links TRBV7-2 with TRBJ2-1; 9 bases agree with TRBD1. V was pared by 3 bases and J by 6 bases, with 3 bases of the junction left unmatched. Germline V gene lookup returns CDR1 SGHTA and CDR2 FQGNSA. CDR3 size: 14 residues.